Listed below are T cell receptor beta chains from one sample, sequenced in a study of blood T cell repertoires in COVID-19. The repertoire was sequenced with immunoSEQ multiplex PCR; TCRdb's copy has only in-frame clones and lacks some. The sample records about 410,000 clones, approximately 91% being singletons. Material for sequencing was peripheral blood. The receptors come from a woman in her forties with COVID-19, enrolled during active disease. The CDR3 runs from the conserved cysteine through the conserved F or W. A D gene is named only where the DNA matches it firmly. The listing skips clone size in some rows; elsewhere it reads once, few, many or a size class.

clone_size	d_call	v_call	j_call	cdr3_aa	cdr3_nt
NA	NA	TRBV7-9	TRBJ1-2	CASSGSHGLAYGYTF	TGTGCCAGCAGCGGATCCCACGGACTTGCCTATGGCTACACCTTC
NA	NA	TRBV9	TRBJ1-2	CASSVVGANYGYTF	TGTGCCAGCAGCGTAGTCGGGGCTAACTATGGCTACACCTTC
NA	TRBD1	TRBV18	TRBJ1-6	CASSPGTGSNSPLHF	TGTGCCAGCTCACCCGGGACAGGGAGTAATTCACCCCTCCACTTT
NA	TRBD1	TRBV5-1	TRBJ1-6	CASSLVGGGNSPLHF	TGCGCCAGCAGCTTGGTCGGAGGGGGCAATTCACCCCTCCACTTT
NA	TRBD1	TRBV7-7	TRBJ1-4	CASSLERQGARTNEKLFF	TGTGCTAGCAGCTTAGAAAGGCAGGGGGCCAGGACTAATGAAAAACTGTTTTTT
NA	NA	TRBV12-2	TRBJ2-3	CASRLGQDTQYF	TGTGCAAGTCGCTTAGGGCAAGATACGCAGTATTTT
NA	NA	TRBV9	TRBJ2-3	CASSGFAGTISTDTQYF	TGTGCCAGCAGCGGATTTGCCGGGACAATAAGCACAGATACGCAGTATTTT
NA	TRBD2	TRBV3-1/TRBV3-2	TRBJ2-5	CASSQGVTSGEQETQYF	TGTGCCAGCAGCCAAGGGGTGACTAGCGGGGAACAAGAGACCCAGTACTTC
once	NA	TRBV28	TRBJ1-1	CASSLNSEAFF	TGTGCCAGCAGTTTAAACAGTGAAGCTTTCTTT
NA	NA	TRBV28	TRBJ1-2	CASSLARAHGYTF	TGTGCCAGCAGTTTGGCGAGGGCCCATGGCTACACCTTC
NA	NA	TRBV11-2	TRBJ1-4	CASSLRGGDEKLFF	TGTGCCAGCAGCTTAAGAGGGGGGGATGAAAAACTGTTTTTT
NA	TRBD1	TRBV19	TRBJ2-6	CASRAWTGGISGANVLTF	TGTGCCAGTAGGGCATGGACAGGGGGTATCTCTGGGGCCAACGTCCTGACTTTC
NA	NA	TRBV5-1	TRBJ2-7	CASMFTISSYEQYF	TGCGCCAGTATGTTCACCATTAGCTCCTACGAGCAGTACTTC
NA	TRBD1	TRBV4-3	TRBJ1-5	CASSQDDRVNQPQHF	TGCGCCAGCAGCCAGGATGACAGGGTCAATCAGCCCCAGCATTTT
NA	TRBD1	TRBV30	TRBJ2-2	CAWWRDRAGELFF	TGTGCCTGGTGGAGGGACAGGGCCGGGGAGCTGTTTTTT
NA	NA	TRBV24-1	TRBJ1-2	CATSDSRFVSRGYTF	TGTGCCACCAGTGATTCTAGGTTTGTAAGCAGAGGCTACACCTTC
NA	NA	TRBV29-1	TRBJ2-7	CSVALASVPLYEQYF	TGCAGCGTCGCCCTAGCTAGCGTACCGTTATACGAGCAGTACTTC
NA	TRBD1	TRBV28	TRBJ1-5	CASSSPQGAGNQPQHF	TGTGCCAGCAGTTCCCCGCAGGGGGCTGGCAATCAGCCCCAGCATTTT
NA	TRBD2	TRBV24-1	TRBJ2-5	CATSDRGDRETQYF	TGTGCCACCAGTGATCGGGGGGATCGGGAGACCCAGTACTTC
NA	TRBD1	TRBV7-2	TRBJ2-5	CASSRDRGRETQYF	TGTGCCAGCAGTCGGGACAGGGGGAGAGAGACCCAGTACTTC
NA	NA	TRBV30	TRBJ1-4	CACHLAGVGEKLFF	TGTGCCTGCCATCTGGCAGGGGTCGGGGAAAAACTGTTTTTT
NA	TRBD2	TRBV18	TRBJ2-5	CASRRGVQETQYF	TGTGCCAGCCGGCGGGGGGTCCAAGAGACCCAGTACTTC
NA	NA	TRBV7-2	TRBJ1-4	CASTLGRGNEKLFF	TGTGCCAGCACCCTGGGCAGGGGTAATGAAAAACTGTTTTTT
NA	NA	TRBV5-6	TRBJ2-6	CASSFQIAGANVLTF	TGTGCCAGCAGCTTTCAAATTGCTGGGGCCAACGTCCTGACTTTC
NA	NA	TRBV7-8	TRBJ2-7	CASSLDRDEQYF	TGTGCCAGCAGCTTAGACAGGGACGAGCAGTACTTC
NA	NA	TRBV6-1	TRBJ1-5	CASSESGENQPQHF	TGTGCCAGCAGTGAATCGGGGGAAAATCAGCCCCAGCATTTT